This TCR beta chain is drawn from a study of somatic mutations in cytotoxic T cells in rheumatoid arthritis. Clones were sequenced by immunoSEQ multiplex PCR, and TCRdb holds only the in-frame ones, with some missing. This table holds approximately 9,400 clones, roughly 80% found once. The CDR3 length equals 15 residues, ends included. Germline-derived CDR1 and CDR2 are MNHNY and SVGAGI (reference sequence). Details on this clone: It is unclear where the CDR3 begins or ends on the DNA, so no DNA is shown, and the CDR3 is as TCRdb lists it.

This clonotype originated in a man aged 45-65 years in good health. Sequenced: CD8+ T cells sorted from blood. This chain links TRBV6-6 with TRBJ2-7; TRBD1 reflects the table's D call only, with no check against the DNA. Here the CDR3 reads CASSSSTGGRDEQYF.